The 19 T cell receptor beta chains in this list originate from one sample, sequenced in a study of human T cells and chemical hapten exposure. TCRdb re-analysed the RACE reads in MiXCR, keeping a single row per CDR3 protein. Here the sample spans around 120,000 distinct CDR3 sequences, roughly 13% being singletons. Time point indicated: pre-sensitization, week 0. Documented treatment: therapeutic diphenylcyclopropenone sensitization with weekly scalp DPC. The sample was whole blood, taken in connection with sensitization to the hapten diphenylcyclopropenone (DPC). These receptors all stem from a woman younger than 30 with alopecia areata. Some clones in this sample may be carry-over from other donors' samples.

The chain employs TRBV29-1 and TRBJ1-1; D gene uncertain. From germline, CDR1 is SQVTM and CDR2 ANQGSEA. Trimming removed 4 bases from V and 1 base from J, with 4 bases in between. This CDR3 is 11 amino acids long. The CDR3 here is CSVGANTEAFF. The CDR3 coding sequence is TGCAGCGTTGGAGCGAACACTGAAGCTTTCTTT.

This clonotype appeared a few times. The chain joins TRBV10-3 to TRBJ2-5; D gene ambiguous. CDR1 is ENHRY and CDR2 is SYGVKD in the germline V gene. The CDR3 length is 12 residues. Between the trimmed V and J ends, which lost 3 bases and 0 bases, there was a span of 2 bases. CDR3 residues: CAISEHQETQYF. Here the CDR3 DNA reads TGTGCCATCAGTGAACACCAAGAGACCCAGTACTTC.

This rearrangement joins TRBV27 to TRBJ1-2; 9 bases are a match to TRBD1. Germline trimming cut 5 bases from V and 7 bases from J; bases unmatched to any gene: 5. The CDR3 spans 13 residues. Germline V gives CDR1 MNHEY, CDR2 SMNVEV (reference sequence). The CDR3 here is CASSTDRGGGYTF. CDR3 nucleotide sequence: TGTGCCAGCAGTACGGACAGGGGAGGTGGCTACACCTTC.

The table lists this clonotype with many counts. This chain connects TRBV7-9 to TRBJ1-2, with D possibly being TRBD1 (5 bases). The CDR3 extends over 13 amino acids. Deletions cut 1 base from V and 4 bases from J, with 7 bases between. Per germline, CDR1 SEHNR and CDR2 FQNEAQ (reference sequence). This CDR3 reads CASSLVTGYGYTF. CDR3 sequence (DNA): TGTGCCAGCAGCTTAGTTACAGGCTATGGCTACACCTTC. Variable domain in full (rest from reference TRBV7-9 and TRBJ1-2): DTGVSQNPRHKITKRGQNVTFRCDPISEHNRLYWYRQTLGQGPEFLTYFQNEAQLEKSRLLSDRFSAERPKGSFSTLEIQRTEQGDSAMYLCASSLVTGYGYTFGSGTRLTVV.

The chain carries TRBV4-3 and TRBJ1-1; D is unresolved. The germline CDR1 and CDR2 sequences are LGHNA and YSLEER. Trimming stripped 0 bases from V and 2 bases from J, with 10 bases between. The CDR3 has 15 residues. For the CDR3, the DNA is TGCGCCAGCAGCCAAGACGGACGGTTAAACACTGAAGCTTTCTTT. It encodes CASSQDGRLNTEAFF.

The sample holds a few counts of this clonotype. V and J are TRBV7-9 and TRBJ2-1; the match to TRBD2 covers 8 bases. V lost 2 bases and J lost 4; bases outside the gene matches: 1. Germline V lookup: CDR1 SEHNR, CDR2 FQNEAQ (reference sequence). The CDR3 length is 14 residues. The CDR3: CASSLTSGYNEQFF. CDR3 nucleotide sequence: TGTGCCAGCAGCTTAACTAGCGGTTACAATGAGCAGTTCTTC.

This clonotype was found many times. DNA of the CDR3: TGTGCCAGCTCACCTTACCGGGACTTCAAAGGGACCTTC. It yields the protein CASSPYRDFKGTF. V gene TRBV18 combines with J gene TRBJ1-2; weak D call: TRBD1 (5 bases). The V and J ends lost 3 bases and 14 bases respectively, with 19 bases between them. The CDR3 is made up of 13 amino acids. Looked up from germline, CDR1 is KGHSH and CDR2 is LQKENI.

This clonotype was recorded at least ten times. This CDR3 reads CASSLTTGYEGYTF. The CDR3 DNA reads as TGTGCCAGCAGCTTAACGACGGGATATGAAGGCTACACCTTC. This chain uses TRBV7-3 with TRBJ1-2; D is ambiguous. Trimming took off 0 bases at V and 8 bases at J, with 13 bases between the two ends. This CDR3 is built from 14 residues. Germline V gives CDR1 SGHTA, CDR2 FQGTGA.

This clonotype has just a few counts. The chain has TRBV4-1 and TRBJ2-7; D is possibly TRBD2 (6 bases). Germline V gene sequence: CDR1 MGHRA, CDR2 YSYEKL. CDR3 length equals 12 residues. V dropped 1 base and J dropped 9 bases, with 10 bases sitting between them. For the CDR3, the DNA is TGCGCCAGCAGCCAAGTCCTCGGGGGGCAGTACTTC. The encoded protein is CASSQVLGGQYF.

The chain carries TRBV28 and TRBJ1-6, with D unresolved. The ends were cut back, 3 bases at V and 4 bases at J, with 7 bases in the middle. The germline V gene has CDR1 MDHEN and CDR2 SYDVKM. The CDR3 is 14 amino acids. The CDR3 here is CASSLPEYNSPLHF. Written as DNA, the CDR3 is TGTGCCAGCAGTTTGCCGGAATATAATTCACCCCTCCACTTT.

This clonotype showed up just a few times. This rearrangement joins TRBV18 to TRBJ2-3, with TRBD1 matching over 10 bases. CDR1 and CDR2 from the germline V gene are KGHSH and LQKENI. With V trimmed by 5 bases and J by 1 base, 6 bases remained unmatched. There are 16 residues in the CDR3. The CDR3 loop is CASSGTGTGGTDTQYF. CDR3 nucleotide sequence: TGTGCCAGCTCAGGAACCGGGACAGGGGGCACAGATACGCAGTATTTT.

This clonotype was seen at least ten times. The CDR3 loop reads CASSYGRGQAYEQYF. The CDR3 region has the DNA TGTGCCAGCAGTTACGGCCGGGGACAGGCTTACGAGCAGTACTTC. The chain employs TRBV6-5 and TRBJ2-7; 8 nucleotides line up with TRBD1. The germline V gene encodes CDR1 MNHEY and CDR2 SVGAGI. The CDR3 extends over 15 amino acids. V lost 2 bases and J lost 4; bases outside the gene matches: 7.

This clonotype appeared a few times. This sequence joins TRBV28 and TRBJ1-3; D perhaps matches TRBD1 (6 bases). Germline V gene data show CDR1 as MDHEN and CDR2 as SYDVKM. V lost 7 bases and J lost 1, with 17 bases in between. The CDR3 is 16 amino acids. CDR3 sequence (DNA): TGTGCCAGCAACCCCGGGGGGGCCATGTCTGGAAACACCATATATTTT. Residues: CASNPGGAMSGNTIYF. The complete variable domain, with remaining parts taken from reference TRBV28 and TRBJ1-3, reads DVKVTQSSRYLVKRTGEKVFLECVQDMDHENMFWYRQDPGLGLRLIYFSYDVKMKEKGDIPEGYSVSREKKERFSLILESASTNQTSMYLCASNPGGAMSGNTIYFGEGSWLTVV.

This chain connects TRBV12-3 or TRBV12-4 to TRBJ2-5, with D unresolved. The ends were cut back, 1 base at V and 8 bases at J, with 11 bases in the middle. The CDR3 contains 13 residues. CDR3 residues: CASSLEEGATQYF. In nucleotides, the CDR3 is TGTGCCAGCAGTTTAGAGGAAGGAGCAACCCAGTACTTC.

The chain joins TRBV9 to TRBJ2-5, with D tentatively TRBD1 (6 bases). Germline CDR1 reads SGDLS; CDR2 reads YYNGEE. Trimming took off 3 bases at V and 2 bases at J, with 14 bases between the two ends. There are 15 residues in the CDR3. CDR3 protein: CASSGQGGRQETQYF. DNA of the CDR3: TGTGCCAGCAGCGGTCAAGGGGGTCGGCAAGAGACCCAGTACTTC.

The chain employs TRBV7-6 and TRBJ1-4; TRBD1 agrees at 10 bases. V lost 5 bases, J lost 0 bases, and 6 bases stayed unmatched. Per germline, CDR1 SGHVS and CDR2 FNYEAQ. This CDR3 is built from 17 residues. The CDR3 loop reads CASSPGTGAATNEKLFF. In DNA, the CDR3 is TGTGCCAGCAGCCCCGGGACAGGGGCAGCAACTAATGAAAAACTGTTTTTT.

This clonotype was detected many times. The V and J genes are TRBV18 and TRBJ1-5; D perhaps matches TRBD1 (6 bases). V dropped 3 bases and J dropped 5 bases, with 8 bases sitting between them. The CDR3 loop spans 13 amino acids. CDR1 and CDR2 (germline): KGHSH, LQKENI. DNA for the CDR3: TGTGCCAGCTCACCGGACAGATATCAGCCCCAGCATTTT. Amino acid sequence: CASSPDRYQPQHF.

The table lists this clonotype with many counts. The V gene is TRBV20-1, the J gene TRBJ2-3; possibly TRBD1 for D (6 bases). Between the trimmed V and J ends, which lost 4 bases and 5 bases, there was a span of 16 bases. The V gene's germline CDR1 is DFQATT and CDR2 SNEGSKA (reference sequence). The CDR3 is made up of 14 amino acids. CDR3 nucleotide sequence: TGCAGTGCTAAGGGGGACACAGCAATAGATACGCAGTATTTT. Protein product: CSAKGDTAIDTQYF.

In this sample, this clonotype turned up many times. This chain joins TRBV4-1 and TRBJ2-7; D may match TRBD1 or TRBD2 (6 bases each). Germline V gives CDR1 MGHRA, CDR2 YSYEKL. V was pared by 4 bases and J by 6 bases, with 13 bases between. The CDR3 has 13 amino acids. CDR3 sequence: CASSPGDFGEQYF. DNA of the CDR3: TGCGCCAGCAGCCCAGGGGACTTTGGCGAGCAGTACTTC.